This T cell receptor beta chain was captured in a study of T cell responses to AZD1222 COVID-19 vaccine (dated by TCRdb to 2020 to 2022). About the full investigation: AZD1222 recipients with second doses at about 4 weeks or about 12 weeks were pooled, because spike-specific TCR depth and breadth did not differ between schedules. A total of 233 trial participants underwent TCR sequencing, of whom roughly 210 had received two doses of AZD1222 and some 26 had received two doses of the MenACWY control vaccine. Trial participants were enrolled into age subgroups of 18-55, 56-69 and 70-plus years, which contained approximately 150, 30 and 60 TCR-sequenced participants, respectively.

V loses 6 bases, J loses 5 bases, and the germline ends lie 11 bases apart. From the germline V gene, CDR1 is MGHDK and CDR2 is SYGVNS. Including cysteine and phenylalanine, the CDR3 has 12 amino acids. Only the CDR3 DNA stays, 36 bases, in frame from base 1. The CDR3 regions of human TCRbeta chains were analyzed by immunosequencing. Under the source paper's analysis protocol: Repertoire TCRs were matched against a reference library of SARS-CoV-2-specific TCRs generated with the MIRA antigen-specificity platform. Breadth meant the fraction of unique TCRs that were SARS-CoV-2-associated, whereas depth meant the fraction of total T cells that were SARS-CoV-2-associated. Using the MIRA data, every spike-specific TCR was mapped to the spike region that the TCR reacted to and assigned to either a CD4 or a CD8 class. Log10-transformed breadth and depth values were compared by one-way ANOVA with Sidak's multiple comparisons tests. The source is immuneACCESS, and TCRdb retained only in-frame sequences with V and J called. Part of the clones is not carried over; for the studies checked, unresolved V genes explain less than half of this, and the remainder is unexplained. V and J calls and clone size are copied from that table; D and trimming were computed from the DNA. The sample profile shows roughly 180,000 clones; just over 85% of them were found once. Of the sample, approximately 0.5% is held by the ten largest clones.

Turning to this clone: Its target antigen remains unknown. No quality values exist for individual bases; no much larger clone is one base distant.

The time point label corresponds to: baseline before first vaccination. Vaccinee samples were obtained from the UK trials COV001 and COV002, which included a single-blind randomized controlled phase 2/3 trial of AZD1222 (ChAdOx1 nCoV-19) in healthy adults. For TCRbeta chain sequencing, PBMC samples from trial participants were taken at day 0 and at day 28 after the second dose. On the study overall, not on this receptor specifically: In the small 56-69-year group, the increase in depth fell short of significance, most likely because of low power. Nearly half of unique spike-specific TCRs reportedly recognized epitopes outside regions mutated in the B.1.351 and B.1.1.7 variants. A significant rise in spike-specific TCR breadth and depth was observed after two AZD1222 doses relative to day 0 and relative to MenACWY recipients. Participants were mostly white British, with more females than males. The authors suggested clonal diversity may have been underestimated. Only a handful of AZD1222 recipients were SARS-CoV-2 seropositive at baseline, limiting conclusions about previously exposed vaccinees. No day 14 peak-response samples were available, so repertoires were characterized only after the peak T cell response. The vaccine-associated CD4 TCRs covered the entire spike protein, and the dominant responses fell in regions 160-218 and 743-854.

The sequence joins TRBV25-1 to TRBJ2-7, with TRBD2 tentatively as D gene (5 bases match). The receptor was derived from an adult in good health. This specimen was peripheral blood, taken on day 0 of AZD1222 vaccination. The CDR3 reads CASSHGENEQYF. The nucleotides read TGTGCCAGCAGCCACGGGGAGAACGAGCAGTACTTC.